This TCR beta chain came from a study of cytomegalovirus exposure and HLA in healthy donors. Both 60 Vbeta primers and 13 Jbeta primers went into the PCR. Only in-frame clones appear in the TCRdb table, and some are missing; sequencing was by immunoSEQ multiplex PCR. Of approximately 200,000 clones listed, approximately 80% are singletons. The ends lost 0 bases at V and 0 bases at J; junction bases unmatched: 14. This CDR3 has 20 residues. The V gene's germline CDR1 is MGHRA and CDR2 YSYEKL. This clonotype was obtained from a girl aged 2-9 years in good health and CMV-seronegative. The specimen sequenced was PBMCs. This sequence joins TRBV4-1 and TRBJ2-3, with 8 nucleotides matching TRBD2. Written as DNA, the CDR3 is TGCGCCAGCAGCCAAGATCGGTCCGGGACTAGGGATACTAGCACAGATACGCAGTATTTT. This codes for CASSQDRSGTRDTSTDTQYF.